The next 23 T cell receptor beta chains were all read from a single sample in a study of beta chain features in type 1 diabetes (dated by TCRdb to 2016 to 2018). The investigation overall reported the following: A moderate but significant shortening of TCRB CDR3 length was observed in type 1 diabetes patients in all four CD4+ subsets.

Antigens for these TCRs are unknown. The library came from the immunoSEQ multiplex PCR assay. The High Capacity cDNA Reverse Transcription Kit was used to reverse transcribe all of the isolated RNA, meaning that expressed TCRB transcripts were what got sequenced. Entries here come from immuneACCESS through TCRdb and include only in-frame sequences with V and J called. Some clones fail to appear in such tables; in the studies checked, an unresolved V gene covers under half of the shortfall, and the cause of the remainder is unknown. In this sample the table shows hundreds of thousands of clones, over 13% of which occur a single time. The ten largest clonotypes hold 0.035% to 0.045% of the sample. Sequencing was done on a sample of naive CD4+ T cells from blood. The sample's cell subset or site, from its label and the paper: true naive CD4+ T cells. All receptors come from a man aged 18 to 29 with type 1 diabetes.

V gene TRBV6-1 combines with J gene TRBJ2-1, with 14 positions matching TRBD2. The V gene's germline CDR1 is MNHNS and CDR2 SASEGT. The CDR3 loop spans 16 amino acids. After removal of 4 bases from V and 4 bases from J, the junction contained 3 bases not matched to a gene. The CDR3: CASSGLAGGLYNEQFF. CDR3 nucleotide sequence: TGTGCCAGCAGTGGACTAGCGGGAGGGTTATACAATGAGCAGTTCTTC.

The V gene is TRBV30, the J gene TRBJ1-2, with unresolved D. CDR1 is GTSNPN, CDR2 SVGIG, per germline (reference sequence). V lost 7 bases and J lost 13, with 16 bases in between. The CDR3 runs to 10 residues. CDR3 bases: TGTGCCTTCTCGGCCCCAACGGGCACCTTC. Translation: CAFSAPTGTF.

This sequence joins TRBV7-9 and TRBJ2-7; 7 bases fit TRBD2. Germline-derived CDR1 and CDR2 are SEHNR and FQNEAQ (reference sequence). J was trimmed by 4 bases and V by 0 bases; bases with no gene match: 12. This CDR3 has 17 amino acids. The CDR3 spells CASSLAPGGSGRYEQYF. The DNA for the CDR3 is TGTGCCAGCAGCTTAGCCCCCGGGGGGTCGGGCAGGTACGAGCAGTACTTC.

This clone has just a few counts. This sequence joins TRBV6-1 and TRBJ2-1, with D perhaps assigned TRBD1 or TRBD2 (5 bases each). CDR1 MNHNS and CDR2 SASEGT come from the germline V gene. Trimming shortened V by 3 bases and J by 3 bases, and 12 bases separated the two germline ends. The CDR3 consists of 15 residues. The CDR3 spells CASSDPAGSYNEQFF. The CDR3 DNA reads TGTGCCAGCAGTGATCCCGCAGGGAGCTACAATGAGCAGTTCTTC.

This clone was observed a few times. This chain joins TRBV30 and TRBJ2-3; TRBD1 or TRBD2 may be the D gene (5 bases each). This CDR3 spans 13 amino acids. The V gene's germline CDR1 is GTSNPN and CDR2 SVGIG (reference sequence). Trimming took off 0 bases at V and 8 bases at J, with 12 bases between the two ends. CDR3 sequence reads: CAWSVLVRGTQYF. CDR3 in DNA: TGTGCCTGGAGTGTACTCGTGAGGGGTACGCAGTATTTT.

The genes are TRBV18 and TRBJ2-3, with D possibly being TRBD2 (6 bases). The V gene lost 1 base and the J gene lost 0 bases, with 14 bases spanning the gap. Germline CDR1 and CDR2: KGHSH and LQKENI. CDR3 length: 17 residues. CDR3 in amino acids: CASSPLRGGASTDTQYF. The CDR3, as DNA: TGTGCCAGCTCACCACTCAGAGGAGGGGCTAGCACAGATACGCAGTATTTT.

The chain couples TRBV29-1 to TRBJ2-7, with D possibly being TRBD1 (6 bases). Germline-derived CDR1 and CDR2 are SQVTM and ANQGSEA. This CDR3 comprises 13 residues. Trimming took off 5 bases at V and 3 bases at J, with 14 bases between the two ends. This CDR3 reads CSVSRDTFYEQYF. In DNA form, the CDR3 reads TGCAGCGTTTCCCGGGACACTTTCTACGAGCAGTACTTC.

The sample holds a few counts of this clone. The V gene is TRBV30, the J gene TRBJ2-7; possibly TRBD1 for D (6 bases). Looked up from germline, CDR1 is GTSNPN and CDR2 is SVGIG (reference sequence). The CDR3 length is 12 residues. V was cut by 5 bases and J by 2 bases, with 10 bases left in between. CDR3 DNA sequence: TGTGCCTGGCACAGGGCCGCCTACGAGCAGTACTTC. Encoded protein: CAWHRAAYEQYF. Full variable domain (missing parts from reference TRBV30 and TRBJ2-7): SQTIHQWPATLVQPVGSPLSLECTVEGTSNPNLYWYRQAAGRGLQLLFYSVGIGQISSEVPQNLSASRPQDRQFILSSKKLLLSDSGFYLCAWHRAAYEQYFGPGTRLTVT.

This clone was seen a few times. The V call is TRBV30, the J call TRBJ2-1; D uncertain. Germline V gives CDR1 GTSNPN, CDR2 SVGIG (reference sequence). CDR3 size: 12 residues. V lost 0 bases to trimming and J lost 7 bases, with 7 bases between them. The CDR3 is CAWSVSGNEQFF. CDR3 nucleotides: TGTGCCTGGAGTGTATCTGGGAATGAGCAGTTCTTC.

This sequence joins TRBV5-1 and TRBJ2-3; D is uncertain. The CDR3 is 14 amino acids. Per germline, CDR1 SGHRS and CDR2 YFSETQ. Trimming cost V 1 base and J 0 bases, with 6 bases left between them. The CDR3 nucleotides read TGCGCCAGCAGCTTGACAGAAAGCACAGATACGCAGTATTTT. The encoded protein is CASSLTESTDTQYF.

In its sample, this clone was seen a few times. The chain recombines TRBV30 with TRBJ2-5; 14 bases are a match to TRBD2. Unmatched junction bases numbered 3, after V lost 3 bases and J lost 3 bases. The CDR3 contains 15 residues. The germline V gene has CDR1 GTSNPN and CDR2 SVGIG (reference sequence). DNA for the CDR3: TGTGCCTGGAGCGGACTAGCGGGAGGCGAAGAGACCCAGTACTTC. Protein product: CAWSGLAGGEETQYF.

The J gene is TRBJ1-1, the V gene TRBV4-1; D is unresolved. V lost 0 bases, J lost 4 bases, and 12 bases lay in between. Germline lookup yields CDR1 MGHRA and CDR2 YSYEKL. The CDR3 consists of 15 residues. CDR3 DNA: TGCGCCAGCAGCCAAGAAGCCGCAGATACCACTGAAGCTTTCTTT. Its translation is CASSQEAADTTEAFF.

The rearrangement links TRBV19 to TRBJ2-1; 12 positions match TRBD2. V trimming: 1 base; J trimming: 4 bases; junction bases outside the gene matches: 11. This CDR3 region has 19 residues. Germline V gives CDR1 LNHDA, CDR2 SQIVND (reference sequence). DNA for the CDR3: TGTGCCAGTAGTATAGTCCCCTCACTAGCGGGGGGTACATACAATGAGCAGTTCTTC. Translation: CASSIVPSLAGGTYNEQFF.

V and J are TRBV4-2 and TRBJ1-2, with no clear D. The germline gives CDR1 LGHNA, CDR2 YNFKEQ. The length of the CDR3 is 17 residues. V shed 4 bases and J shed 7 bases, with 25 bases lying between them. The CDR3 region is CASSPSGPSGEFSGYTF. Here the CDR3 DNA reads TGTGCCAGCAGCCCCTCAGGACCGTCAGGTGAATTCTCTGGCTACACCTTC.

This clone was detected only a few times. CDR3 sequence: CASLSLGEGYEQYF. In DNA form, the CDR3 reads TGTGCCAGTCTCTCTTTAGGGGAGGGCTACGAGCAGTACTTC. V gene TRBV28 combines with J gene TRBJ2-7; 7 nucleotides agree with TRBD2. V shed 9 bases, J shed 3 bases, and the junction held 11 bases outside the gene matches. The CDR3 totals 14 residues. CDR1 and CDR2 from the germline V gene are MDHEN and SYDVKM.

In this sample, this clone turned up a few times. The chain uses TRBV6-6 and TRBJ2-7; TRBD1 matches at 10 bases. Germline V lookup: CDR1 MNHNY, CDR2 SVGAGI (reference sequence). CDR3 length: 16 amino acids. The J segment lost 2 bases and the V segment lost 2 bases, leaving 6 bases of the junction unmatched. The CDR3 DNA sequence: TGTGCCAGCAGTTACGCTCCGGGACAGGGGCCCTACGAGCAGTACTTC. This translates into CASSYAPGQGPYEQYF.

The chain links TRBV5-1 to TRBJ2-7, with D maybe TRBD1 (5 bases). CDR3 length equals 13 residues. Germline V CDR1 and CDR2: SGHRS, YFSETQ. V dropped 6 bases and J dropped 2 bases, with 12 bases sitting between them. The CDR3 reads CASTREGTYEQYF. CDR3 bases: TGCGCCAGCACCAGGGAAGGAACCTACGAGCAGTACTTC.

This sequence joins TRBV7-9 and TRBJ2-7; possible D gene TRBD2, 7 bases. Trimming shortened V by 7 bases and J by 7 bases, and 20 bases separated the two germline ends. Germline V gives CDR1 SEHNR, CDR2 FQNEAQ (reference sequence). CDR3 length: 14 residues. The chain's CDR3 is CASTFSTGREEQYF. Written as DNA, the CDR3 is TGTGCCAGCACTTTTTCCACAGGGAGGGAAGAGCAGTACTTC.

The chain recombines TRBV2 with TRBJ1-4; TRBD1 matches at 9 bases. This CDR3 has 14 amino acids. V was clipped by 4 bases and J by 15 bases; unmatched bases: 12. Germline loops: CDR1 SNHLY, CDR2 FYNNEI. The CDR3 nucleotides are TGTGCCAGCAGTGCCGACCCGGGACAGGGTACGGTGTTTTTT. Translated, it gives CASSADPGQGTVFF. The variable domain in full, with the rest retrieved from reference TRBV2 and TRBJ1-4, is EPEVTQTPSHQVTQMGQEVILRCVPISNHLYFYWYRQILGQKVEFLVSFYNNEISEKSEIFDDQFSVERPDGSNFTLKIRSTKLEDSAMYFCASSADPGQGTVFFGSGTQLSVL.

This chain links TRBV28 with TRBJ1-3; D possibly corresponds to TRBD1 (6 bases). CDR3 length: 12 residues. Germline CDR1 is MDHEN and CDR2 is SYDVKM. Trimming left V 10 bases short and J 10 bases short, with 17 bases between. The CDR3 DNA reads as TGTGCCACCAGGGGAACAGGGACAACCATATATTTT. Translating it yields CATRGTGTTIYF.

The CDR3 is CSVDLKGTGYTF. DNA for the CDR3: TGCAGCGTTGACTTGAAGGGGACTGGCTACACCTTC. This chain uses TRBV29-1 with TRBJ1-2; possibly TRBD1 for D (5 bases). V lost 3 bases and J 7 bases, leaving 12 bases between the germline ends. This CDR3 has 12 residues. Germline lookup yields CDR1 SQVTM and CDR2 ANQGSEA.

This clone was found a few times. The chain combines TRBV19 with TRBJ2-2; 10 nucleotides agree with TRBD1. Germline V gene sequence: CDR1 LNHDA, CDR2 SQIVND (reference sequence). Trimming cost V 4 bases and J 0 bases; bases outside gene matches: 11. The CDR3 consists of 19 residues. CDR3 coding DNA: TGTGCCAGTAGTACCTTAGGGACAGGGGCGCTTACGAACACCGGGGAGCTGTTTTTT. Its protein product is CASSTLGTGALTNTGELFF. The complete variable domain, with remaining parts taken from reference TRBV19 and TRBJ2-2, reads DGGITQSPKYLFRKEGQNVTLSCEQNLNHDAMYWYRQDPGQGLRLIYYSQIVNDFQKGDIAEGYSVSREKKESFPLTVTSAQKNPTAFYLCASSTLGTGALTNTGELFFGEGSRLTVL.

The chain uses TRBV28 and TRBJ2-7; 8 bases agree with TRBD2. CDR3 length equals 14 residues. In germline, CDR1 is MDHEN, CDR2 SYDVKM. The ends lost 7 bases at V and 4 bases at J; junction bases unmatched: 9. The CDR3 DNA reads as TGTGCCAGCACCTTAGCGGGGAGGTCGTACGAGCAGTACTTC. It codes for CASTLAGRSYEQYF.